These T cell receptor beta chains were read from a single sample in a study of blood T cell repertoires in COVID-19. Produced via immunoSEQ multiplex PCR; TCRdb's table is partial and in-frame only. This repertoire shows roughly 220,000 clones, around 87% found once; its top ten account for about 3.3%. The sequenced material came from PBMCs or T cells enriched from blood (not recorded which). All receptors derive from a woman aged 18-30 years in a cohort exposed to, infected with or recovered from COVID-19 (not recorded which). Each CDR3 is given with its conserved first and last residue. Each record gives: J gene, D gene, CDR3 length, clone size, V gene, CDR3 DNA, CDR3 protein. D genes are given only for firm matches. Not every row has a clone size; where given, it reads once, few, many or a size class.

TRBJ2-2 TRBD1 12 - TRBV2 TGTGCCGGAACGACAGGGGCCGGGGAGCTGTTTTTT CAGTTGAGELFF
TRBJ1-1 - 15 - TRBV5-1 TGCGCCAGCAGCTTGGAATACAGAGCTAACACTGAAGCTTTCTTT CASSLEYRANTEAFF
TRBJ1-4 - 15 - TRBV7-6 TGTGCCAGCAGCACCAGTGGGGGGTCTAATGAAAAACTGTTTTTT CASSTSGGSNEKLFF
TRBJ1-4 TRBD1 14 - TRBV4-2 TGTGCCAGCAGCCTAGACAGGGTTAATGAAAAACTGTTTTTT CASSLDRVNEKLFF
TRBJ1-5 - 15 once TRBV24-1 TGTGCCACCAGTAACTCCCAGGAGGGACGGCAGCCCCAGCATTTT CATSNSQEGRQPQHF
TRBJ2-3 TRBD2 17 once TRBV18 TGTGCCAGCTCACCACGGACTAGCCCGGGGGGCACAGATACGCAGTATTTT CASSPRTSPGGTDTQYF
TRBJ2-1 - 13 once TRBV2 TGTGCCAGCAGTGTTGGGACTCCCTCGGGGCAGTTCTTC CASSVGTPSGQFF
TRBJ1-4 - 18 - TRBV10-2 TGCGCCAGCAGTGAGTCAGGATGGGGGGGGGCAACTAATGAAAAACTGTTTTTT CASSESGWGGATNEKLFF
TRBJ2-5 - 14 - TRBV5-1 TGCGCCAGCAGCTATACAGATCTACAAGAGACCCAGTACTTC CASSYTDLQETQYF
TRBJ1-1 TRBD1 14 - TRBV6-5 TGTGCCAGCCTCATGCCGGGACAGCGGACTGAAGCTTTCTTT CASLMPGQRTEAFF
TRBJ1-5 - 13 - TRBV2 TGTGCCAGCCGGGGGGAAGGCGATCAGCCCCAGCATTTT CASRGEGDQPQHF
TRBJ1-1 - 16 - TRBV27 TGTGCCAGCAGTTTATCGTGGGGCACAATGAACACTGAAGCTTTCTTT CASSLSWGTMNTEAFF
TRBJ2-1 TRBD1 16 - TRBV27 TGTGCCAGCAGTAGACAGGGGATAACCACTTACAATGAGCAGTTCTTC CASSRQGITTYNEQFF
TRBJ1-2 - 15 few TRBV7-8 TGTGCCAGCAGCTTAGGGGCGTCGTCGGCGTATGGCTACACCTTC CASSLGASSAYGYTF
TRBJ1-6 - 14 - TRBV28 TGTGCCAGCAGCCAACGGGGGGTCATACCACCCCTCCACTTT CASSQRGVIPPLHF
TRBJ2-7 - 12 - TRBV7-2 TGTGCCAGCAGCCCCTTTAGTCTCGAGCAGTACTTC CASSPFSLEQYF
TRBJ2-7 TRBD1 14 - TRBV7-3 TGTGCCAGCAAACGGACAGGAGATACCTACGAGCAGTACTTC CASKRTGDTYEQYF
TRBJ2-3 - 14 - TRBV25-1 TGTGCCAGCAGTGAATATACTACCACAGATACGCAGTATTTT CASSEYTTTDTQYF
TRBJ2-2 TRBD2 14 - TRBV9 TGTGCCAGCAGCGTGGCGGGAGGGGAGGAGGAGCTGTTTTTT CASSVAGGEEELFF
TRBJ1-1 - 14 - TRBV7-9 TGTGCCAGCAGCTTAGGACACATATTGGATGAAGCTTTCTTT CASSLGHILDEAFF
TRBJ2-7 - 12 - TRBV18 TGTGCCAGCTCACCGCAGGACTCCGAGCAGTACTTC CASSPQDSEQYF
TRBJ2-7 TRBD2 14 - TRBV2 TGTGCCAGCATGGAGCGGGGGACGTCCTACGAGCAGTACTTC CASMERGTSYEQYF
TRBJ2-7 - 14 - TRBV5-1 TGCGCCAGCAGCTTGGCACAGGCCGGCGACGAGCAGTACTTC CASSLAQAGDEQYF
TRBJ2-7 TRBD2 15 - TRBV9 TGTGCCAGCAGCGTAGGAGTAGCGGGGGCCTACGAGCAGTACTTC CASSVGVAGAYEQYF
TRBJ2-5 - 13 once TRBV7-2 TGTGCCAGCAGCGGAGATTGGCTGGAGACCCAGTACTTC CASSGDWLETQYF
TRBJ2-3 - 13 - TRBV6-5 TGTGCCAGCAGTACTCGTGGCACAGATACGCAGTATTTT CASSTRGTDTQYF
TRBJ1-1 - 16 - TRBV5-1 TGCGCCAGCAGCTTGGCCGGAGGTCGAGTGAACACTGAAGCTTTCTTT CASSLAGGRVNTEAFF
TRBJ2-5 TRBD1 16 - TRBV6-5 TGTGCCAGCAGTTACGCCGTTGGGGACAGACAAGAGACCCAGTACTTC CASSYAVGDRQETQYF
TRBJ1-6 - 13 - TRBV19 TGTGCCAGTAGTGACAGTTATAATTCACCCCTCCACTTT CASSDSYNSPLHF
TRBJ2-2 - 15 - TRBV7-3 TGTGCCAGCAGCTCCGGACTATCGAACACCGGGGAGCTGTTTTTT CASSSGLSNTGELFF
TRBJ1-2 - 17 - TRBV28 TGTGCCAGCACCGATAGGAGGGGCAGAGCACCTAACTATGGCTACACCTTC CASTDRRGRAPNYGYTF
TRBJ1-1 - 12 - TRBV2 TGTGCCAGCAAGTACGGGAACACTGAAGCTTTCTTT CASKYGNTEAFF
TRBJ2-5 - 11 once TRBV7-6 TGTGCCAGCGGGCAGGAAGAGACCCAGTACTTC CASGQEETQYF
TRBJ2-5 - 16 - TRBV5-1 TGCGCCAGCAGCTTGGCCGGGTCGCAGATACAAGAGACCCAGTACTTC CASSLAGSQIQETQYF
TRBJ1-2 - 12 - TRBV14 TGTGCCAGCAGCCAGGACAGCTATGGCTACACCTTC CASSQDSYGYTF
TRBJ2-2 TRBD2 16 - TRBV10-3 TGTGCCACCCGACTAGCGGGAGATGCGAACACCGGGGAGCTGTTTTTT CATRLAGDANTGELFF
TRBJ2-1 TRBD2 16 - TRBV2 TGTGCCAGCAGTGGGACTAGCGGGGGGGCCGACAATGAGCAGTTCTTC CASSGTSGGADNEQFF
TRBJ2-1 - 13 - TRBV7-3 TGTGCCAGCAGCGAACAAACAGGGAATGAGCAGTTCTTC CASSEQTGNEQFF
TRBJ2-7 TRBD1 13 - TRBV5-6 TGTGCCAGCAGCTTCAGGGGGTCCTACGAGCAGTACTTC CASSFRGSYEQYF
TRBJ2-1 TRBD2 13 - TRBV7-8 TGTGCCAGCAGCTTAGGAACTAGCGGGAGGATATTCTTC CASSLGTSGRIFF
TRBJ2-1 TRBD1 13 - TRBV28 TGTGCCAGCCTCAACAGGGGACCCAATGAGCAGTTCTTC CASLNRGPNEQFF
TRBJ2-5 TRBD2 16 - TRBV27 TGTGCCAGCAGTTTGGGGGGACTAGCGGGAGAGGAGACCCAGTACTTC CASSLGGLAGEETQYF
TRBJ1-4 TRBD1 14 once TRBV19 TGTGCCAGTAGTCCGATACAGGGGGATGAAAAACTGTTTTTT CASSPIQGDEKLFF
TRBJ1-2 TRBD1 14 - TRBV10-1 TGCGCCAGCAGTGACTCCGACAGGGTCGGTGGCTACACCTTC CASSDSDRVGGYTF
TRBJ2-2 TRBD2 16 medium-sized TRBV10-1 TGCGCCAGCAGTTTAGCGGGAGTCCCCTCCCCCGGGGAGCTGTTTTTT CASSLAGVPSPGELFF
TRBJ1-4 - 13 - TRBV5-6 TGTGCCAGCAGCTTGGGCAGGGAAGAAAAACTGTTTTTT CASSLGREEKLFF
TRBJ2-3 TRBD1 18 - TRBV19 TGTGCCAGTAGTGCGAGACAGGGGGCCGGAGTTAGAATAGATACGCAGTATTTT CASSARQGAGVRIDTQYF
TRBJ2-7 - 11 - TRBV28 TGTGCCAGCGGTCGAACTAGAGAGCAGTACTTC CASGRTREQYF
TRBJ2-5 TRBD2 20 - TRBV7-6 TGTGCCAGCAGCTTTAACCGCATCCCCTTGGCTAGCGGGAGCCTCGAGACCCAGTACTTC CASSFNRIPLASGSLETQYF
TRBJ1-3 - 17 - TRBV7-3 TGTGCCAGCAGCCCGGGACTACCCTCCATTAGTGGAAACACCATATATTTT CASSPGLPSISGNTIYF